These 22 T cell receptor beta chains share one sample of origin, sequenced in a study of T cell repertoires in aging, cancer and after chemotherapy. Amplification of TCR beta used genomic DNA extracted from peripheral blood. Rearranged V-D-J TRB sequences were amplified with a mixed TRB-A/B primer pool. TCRdb analysed the multiplex PCR reads with MiXCR anew, one entry per CDR3 protein. The table records about 11,000 distinct CDR3 sequences, less than 35% of them present only once. What was sequenced was blood. These receptors came from a human donor in good health. The donor label of this sample is uncertain.

V gene TRBV28 combines with J gene TRBJ2-1; unclear D gene. The ends were cut back, 6 bases at V and 2 bases at J, with 8 bases in the middle. Germline CDR1 MDHEN, CDR2 SYDVKM. The CDR3 sequence is 13 residues long. The CDR3 loop is CASRTATYNEQFF. Written as DNA, the CDR3 is TGTGCCAGCAGAACAGCCACCTACAATGAGCAGTTCTTC.

The chain has TRBV30 and TRBJ1-1, with 9 bases identical to TRBD1. Per the germline V gene, CDR1 is GTSNPN and CDR2 is SVGIG (reference sequence). V lost 1 base, J lost 4 bases, and 7 bases stayed unmatched. The CDR3 spans 15 residues. CDR3 loop: CAWSADRGGGTEAFF. As DNA, the CDR3 is TGTGCCTGGAGTGCAGACAGGGGGGGGGGCACTGAAGCTTTCTTT. Variable domain in full (rest from reference TRBV30 and TRBJ1-1): SQTIHQWPATLVQPVGSPLSLECTVEGTSNPNLYWYRQAAGRGLQLLFYSVGIGQISSEVPQNLSASRPQDRQFILSSKKLLLSDSGFYLCAWSADRGGGTEAFFGQGTRLTVV.

Relative to its sample, this clonotype is medium-sized. The rearrangement joins TRBV5-4 to TRBJ2-2; 9 nucleotides agree with TRBD2. Unmatched junction bases numbered 2, after V lost 6 bases and J lost 5 bases. Per germline, CDR1 SGHNT and CDR2 YYREEE (reference sequence). This CDR3 has 13 amino acids. The CDR3 here is CASTLAGTGELFF. DNA for the CDR3: TGTGCCAGCACCCTAGCGGGGACCGGGGAGCTGTTTTTT.

In its sample, this clonotype was seen a few times. The V gene is TRBV6-1, the J gene TRBJ2-2; TRBD2 is a possible D gene (6 bases). Trimming shortened V by 10 bases and J by 5 bases, and 17 bases separated the two germline ends. This CDR3 has 14 amino acids. The germline V gene encodes CDR1 MNHNS and CDR2 SASEGT. CDR3 region: CANRGTVGTGELFF. In DNA form, the CDR3 reads TGTGCCAACCGGGGGACGGTGGGTACCGGGGAGCTGTTTTTT.

V and J are TRBV27 and TRBJ2-7, with 9 bases that match TRBD1. In germline, CDR1 is MNHEY, CDR2 SMNVEV (reference sequence). This CDR3 has 13 amino acids. The V segment lost 5 bases and the J segment 6 bases; nucleotides outside the gene matches: 5. The CDR3 here is CASSDSDRGEQYF. The CDR3 DNA reads as TGTGCCAGCAGTGACTCGGACAGGGGCGAGCAGTACTTC.

On this clonotype: Mismatch with germline at one junction end may stem from a read error. The rearrangement links TRBV5-1 to TRBJ2-7; D may match TRBD1 or TRBD2 (5 bases each). CDR3 length: 14 amino acids. Germline V gene data show CDR1 as SGHRS and CDR2 as YFSETQ. Here the CDR3 reads CASSLWGFSYEHYF. The CDR3 nucleotides are TGCGCCAGCAGCTTGTGGGGGTTCTCCTACGAGCATTACTTC.

This clonotype showed up just once. The V and J genes are TRBV12-3 or TRBV12-4 and TRBJ2-5; D gene ambiguous. This CDR3 contains 12 residues. V was shortened by 1 base and J by 4 bases, with 4 bases between the two germline ends. CDR3 nucleotide sequence: TGTGCCAGCAGTTTAGTTTTAGAGACCCAGTACTTC. It encodes CASSLVLETQYF.

The table lists this clonotype with a few counts. V usage is TRBV5-6 and J usage is TRBJ1-2; TRBD1 aligns across 7 bases. Germline values: CDR1 SGHDT, CDR2 YYEEEE. The trim removed 3 bases at V and 2 bases at J, leaving 7 bases unmatched. This CDR3 is 15 amino acids long. This CDR3 is CASSSDRAGNYGYTF. The CDR3 DNA is TGTGCCAGCAGCTCCGACAGGGCAGGGAACTATGGCTACACCTTC.

In its sample, this clonotype ranks as medium-sized. V gene TRBV19 combines with J gene TRBJ2-2; TRBD1 aligns across 8 bases. This CDR3 has 18 amino acids. With V trimmed by 5 bases and J by 5 bases, 16 bases remained unmatched. Per the germline V gene, CDR1 is LNHDA and CDR2 is SQIVND (reference sequence). DNA of the CDR3: TGTGCCAGTAGTGTCCAGGGGGCGTTAAGACCGGGGACCGGGGAGCTGTTTTTT. Residues: CASSVQGALRPGTGELFF.

The gene calls are TRBV29-1 and TRBJ2-3; possible D gene TRBD1, 5 bases. Germline V gene sequence: CDR1 SQVTM, CDR2 ANQGSEA. The V end was cut by 7 bases, the J end by 0 bases, with 8 bases between. The CDR3 is made up of 12 amino acids. The CDR3 here is CSATVSTDTQYF. CDR3 DNA: TGCAGCGCGACAGTGAGCACAGATACGCAGTATTTT.

This clonotype occurred a few times. The chain is built from TRBV27 and TRBJ2-7; TRBD2 might be the D (5 bases). V lost 2 bases and J 0 bases, leaving 23 bases between the germline ends. This CDR3 comprises 19 residues. From germline, CDR1 is MNHEY and CDR2 SMNVEV (reference sequence). The CDR3: CASSLRYDPAGGYSYEQYF. The CDR3 DNA follows: TGTGCCAGCAGTTTAAGGTATGACCCTGCCGGCGGGTACTCCTACGAGCAGTACTTC.

The gene calls are TRBV6-1 and TRBJ1-5, with a weak D call TRBD1 (6 bases). Trimming removed 5 bases from V and 1 base from J, with 9 bases in between. Germline CDR1 MNHNS, CDR2 SASEGT. The CDR3 contains 14 residues. This CDR3 reads CASSTGTSNQPQHF. CDR3 in DNA: TGTGCCAGCAGTACCGGGACAAGCAATCAGCCCCAGCATTTT.

This clonotype was picked up one time. The chain joins TRBV7-9 to TRBJ2-5; D not certain. Germline V gene lookup returns CDR1 SEHNR and CDR2 FQNEAQ (reference sequence). The V end was cut by 4 bases, the J end by 4 bases, with 16 bases between. This CDR3 has 15 amino acids. The CDR3 here is CASSSPGWGRETQYF. The CDR3 DNA reads TGTGCCAGCAGCTCCCCAGGTTGGGGTCGAGAGACCCAGTACTTC. Variable domain in full (rest from reference TRBV7-9 and TRBJ2-5): DTGVSQNPRHKITKRGQNVTFRCDPISEHNRLYWYRQTLGQGPEFLTYFQNEAQLEKSRLLSDRFSAERPKGSFSTLEIQRTEQGDSAMYLCASSSPGWGRETQYFGPGTRLLVL.

This clonotype was observed a handful of times. The rearrangement links TRBV19 to TRBJ2-7; no clear D. Trimming removed 5 bases from V and 4 bases from J, with 6 bases in between. The length of the CDR3 is 11 residues. Germline assignment: CDR1 LNHDA and CDR2 SQIVND (reference sequence). CDR3 nucleotide sequence: TGTGCCAGTAGTGCCCGTTACGAGCAGTACTTC. Its translation: CASSARYEQYF. Looking up the rest from reference TRBV19 and TRBJ2-7 gives the full variable domain: DGGITQSPKYLFRKEGQNVTLSCEQNLNHDAMYWYRQDPGQGLRLIYYSQIVNDFQKGDIAEGYSVSREKKESFPLTVTSAQKNPTAFYLCASSARYEQYFGPGTRLTVT.

This clonotype is medium-sized (0.01 to 0.1%) in the sample. This chain uses TRBV30 with TRBJ2-1; D perhaps matches TRBD1 (6 bases). The V end lost 3 bases, the J end lost 4 bases, and 13 bases lay between the germline ends. The CDR3 is 14 amino acids. The V gene's germline CDR1 is GTSNPN and CDR2 SVGIG (reference sequence). CDR3 loop: CAWSGTDRYNEQFF. CDR3 bases: TGTGCCTGGAGCGGAACGGACAGATACAATGAGCAGTTCTTC.

The chain has TRBV30 and TRBJ1-2; the match to TRBD1 covers 8 bases. Germline V gene data show CDR1 as GTSNPN and CDR2 as SVGIG (reference sequence). This CDR3 comprises 14 residues. The junction had 9 bases not matched to a gene; V was cut back by 3 bases and J by 6 bases. As DNA, the CDR3 is TGTGCCTGGAGCCCGGACAGGGTCAAGGATGGCTACACCTTC. Protein product: CAWSPDRVKDGYTF.

The chain is built from TRBV6-5 and TRBJ2-1; TRBD2 matches 7 bases. Germline loops: CDR1 MNHEY, CDR2 SVGAGI. V shed 7 bases and J 7 bases; nucleotides not matched to a gene: 10. The CDR3 sequence is 14 residues long. Here the CDR3 DNA reads TGTGCCAGCACATTTGGGGTTAGCGGGAATGAGCAGTTCTTC. Translating it yields CASTFGVSGNEQFF.

This clonotype came up once. The chain is built from TRBV7-9 and TRBJ2-7; a possible D gene is TRBD1 (6 bases). Trimming took off 4 bases at V and 1 base at J, with 11 bases between the two ends. CDR3 size: 14 residues. Germline V CDR1 and CDR2: SEHNR, FQNEAQ (reference sequence). The DNA of the CDR3 is TGTGCCAGCAGCTCGGGACACGATTCCTACGAGCAGTACTTC. Translated: CASSSGHDSYEQYF.

The rearrangement uses TRBV28 and TRBJ2-7; D is uncertain. Looked up from germline, CDR1 is MDHEN and CDR2 is SYDVKM. The CDR3 contains 12 residues. V was clipped by 6 bases and J by 1 base, with 7 bases between them. The CDR3 sequence: CASRRPSYEQYF. The CDR3 DNA is TGTGCCAGCAGAAGGCCTTCCTACGAGCAGTACTTC.

The rearrangement joins TRBV24-1 to TRBJ1-2; a possible D gene is TRBD1 (6 bases). V was shortened by 5 bases and J by 0 bases, with 9 bases between the two germline ends. The CDR3 consists of 14 residues. Per germline, CDR1 KGHDR and CDR2 SFDVKD. The CDR3 DNA sequence: TGTGCCACCAGTGCGCGGGACACTAACTATGGCTACACCTTC. It specifies CATSARDTNYGYTF.

The chain carries TRBV6-2 or TRBV6-3 and TRBJ1-3; no firm D call. This CDR3 has 14 residues. The germline CDR1 and CDR2 sequences are MNHEY and SVGEGT. Trimming took off 2 bases at V and 0 bases at J, with 5 bases between the two ends. The CDR3 DNA follows: TGTGCCAGCAGTTACGCCGGCTCTGGAAACACCATATATTTT. Protein product: CASSYAGSGNTIYF.

This clonotype was recorded a few times. The CDR3, as DNA: TGTGCCAGTAAAGACATAATCTCCTACGAGCAGTACTTC. It translates to CASKDIISYEQYF. The chain recombines TRBV19 with TRBJ2-7; D gene uncertain. The CDR3 runs to 13 residues. Germline CDR1 is LNHDA and CDR2 is SQIVND (reference sequence). V was cut by 7 bases and J by 0 bases, with 10 bases left in between.